This T cell receptor (beta chain) was recorded in a study of blood T cell repertoires in COVID-19. This clone was recorded a few times. The protocol was immunoSEQ multiplex PCR, while the TCRdb copy is restricted to in-frame clones and leaves out a portion. The repertoire holds some 80,000 clones, with almost 85% as singletons. This TCR came from a human donor in a cohort sampled during active COVID-19. The sample taken for sequencing was peripheral blood.

The CDR3 sequence: CASSAGLGRGQPQHF. CDR3 nucleotide sequence: TGTGCCAGCAGCGCGGGCCTCGGGAGGGGTCAGCCCCAGCATTTT. The V call is TRBV9, the J call TRBJ1-5, with D perhaps matching TRBD1 (5 bases). V was clipped by 3 bases and J by 6 bases, with 16 bases between them. Germline assignment: CDR1 SGDLS and CDR2 YYNGEE. The CDR3 loop spans 15 amino acids.